The rows below give T cell receptor beta chains drawn from one sample of a study of Ad26.COV2.S vaccination and SARS-CoV-2 variants. Assay: immunoSEQ multiplex PCR; the TCRdb copy retains only in-frame clones and omits some. The repertoire holds 300,000 to 350,000 clones, with roughly 84% as singletons. The material sequenced was peripheral blood, taken in a trial of Ad26.COV2.S vaccine versus placebo. Receptor source: a person aged 18-60 years who received the Ad26.COV2.S COVID-19 vaccine or a placebo. Both conserved end residues are part of each CDR3. Fields, in order: clone size, D gene, J gene, V gene, CDR3 protein, CDR3 DNA. D genes are given only for firm matches. Rows give clone size only sometimes, using once, few, many, or a class for an expanded clone.

abundance: NA; d_gene: NA; j_gene: TRBJ2-2; v_gene: TRBV11-2; CDR3aa: CASSPRTVNTGELFF; CDR3nt: TGTGCCAGCAGCCCCCGGACAGTCAACACCGGGGAGCTGTTTTTT
abundance: NA; d_gene: NA; j_gene: TRBJ1-1; v_gene: TRBV5-1; CDR3aa: CASSSGQLAFF; CDR3nt: TGCGCCAGCAGCTCCGGACAGTTGGCTTTCTTT
abundance: few; d_gene: NA; j_gene: TRBJ2-7; v_gene: TRBV5-1; CDR3aa: CASSFDRRSYEQYF; CDR3nt: TGCGCCAGCAGCTTCGACAGGCGCTCCTACGAGCAGTACTTC
abundance: NA; d_gene: TRBD1; j_gene: TRBJ1-6; v_gene: TRBV19; CDR3aa: CASNEQGRSNSPLHF; CDR3nt: TGTGCCAGTAACGAACAGGGGCGCTCAAATTCACCCCTCCACTTT
abundance: NA; d_gene: TRBD2; j_gene: TRBJ2-2; v_gene: TRBV9; CDR3aa: CASSTRTSHTGELFF; CDR3nt: TGTGCCAGCAGCACTCGGACTAGCCACACCGGGGAGCTGTTTTTT
abundance: NA; d_gene: NA; j_gene: TRBJ2-1; v_gene: TRBV5-1; CDR3aa: CASSMGGSYNEQFF; CDR3nt: TGCGCCAGCAGCATGGGGGGCTCCTACAATGAGCAGTTCTTC
abundance: NA; d_gene: NA; j_gene: TRBJ1-2; v_gene: TRBV3-1/TRBV3-2; CDR3aa: CASSPRWGMDYGYTF; CDR3nt: TGTGCCAGCAGCCCCCGGTGGGGGATGGACTATGGCTACACCTTC
abundance: NA; d_gene: TRBD1; j_gene: TRBJ1-1; v_gene: TRBV19; CDR3aa: CASKDRAWNTEAFF; CDR3nt: TGTGCCAGTAAAGACAGGGCCTGGAACACTGAAGCTTTCTTT
abundance: NA; d_gene: NA; j_gene: TRBJ2-1; v_gene: TRBV5-1; CDR3aa: CASTQVGRGYNEQFF; CDR3nt: TGCGCCAGCACTCAGGTAGGGAGAGGCTACAATGAGCAGTTCTTC
abundance: NA; d_gene: NA; j_gene: TRBJ1-3; v_gene: TRBV7-8; CDR3aa: CASSIGGSGNTIYF; CDR3nt: TGTGCCAGCAGCATCGGGGGTTCTGGAAACACCATATATTTT
abundance: NA; d_gene: NA; j_gene: TRBJ1-1; v_gene: TRBV7-9; CDR3aa: CASSVGGVTEAFF; CDR3nt: TGTGCCAGCAGCGTTGGGGGGGTCACTGAAGCTTTCTTT
abundance: NA; d_gene: NA; j_gene: TRBJ2-2; v_gene: TRBV5-4; CDR3aa: CASALVGGGPRELFF; CDR3nt: TGTGCCAGCGCCTTAGTGGGGGGGGGCCCCCGGGAGCTGTTTTTT
abundance: NA; d_gene: NA; j_gene: TRBJ2-2; v_gene: TRBV4-3; CDR3aa: CASSQELGTFRDTNTGELFF; CDR3nt: TGCGCCAGCAGCCAAGAATTGGGAACCTTCCGGGACACCAACACCGGGGAGCTGTTTTTT
abundance: NA; d_gene: NA; j_gene: TRBJ1-2; v_gene: TRBV5-4; CDR3aa: CASSIRTSGIYGYTF; CDR3nt: TGTGCCAGCAGCATCCGGACAAGTGGTATCTATGGCTACACCTTC
abundance: once; d_gene: NA; j_gene: TRBJ2-3; v_gene: TRBV5-6; CDR3aa: CASSQLLGGGTDTQYF; CDR3nt: TGTGCCAGCAGCCAACTTTTGGGGGGAGGAACAGATACGCAGTATTTT
abundance: NA; d_gene: NA; j_gene: TRBJ1-6; v_gene: TRBV5-4; CDR3aa: CASSLDGLTLHF; CDR3nt: TGTGCCAGCTCTCTGGACGGTTTGACCCTCCACTTT
abundance: NA; d_gene: TRBD1; j_gene: TRBJ1-2; v_gene: TRBV5-8; CDR3aa: CASSPDRGLGGYTF; CDR3nt: TGTGCCAGCAGCCCGGACAGGGGGCTGGGTGGCTACACCTTC
abundance: NA; d_gene: TRBD2; j_gene: TRBJ2-7; v_gene: TRBV20-1; CDR3aa: CSASFFSGGVSYEQYF; CDR3nt: TGCAGTGCTAGTTTCTTTAGCGGGGGCGTCTCCTACGAGCAGTACTTC
abundance: NA; d_gene: NA; j_gene: TRBJ2-3; v_gene: TRBV6-5; CDR3aa: CASKGIGTQYF; CDR3nt: TGTGCCAGCAAAGGAATAGGTACGCAGTATTTT
abundance: once; d_gene: TRBD1; j_gene: TRBJ2-1; v_gene: TRBV5-1; CDR3aa: CASSLGQGAYNEQFF; CDR3nt: TGCGCCAGCAGCTTGGGACAGGGGGCGTACAATGAGCAGTTCTTC
abundance: NA; d_gene: NA; j_gene: TRBJ1-2; v_gene: TRBV3-1/TRBV3-2; CDR3aa: CASSARNAMGYTF; CDR3nt: TGTGCCAGCAGCGCCAGGAATGCTATGGGCTACACCTTC
abundance: NA; d_gene: NA; j_gene: TRBJ1-2; v_gene: TRBV5-1; CDR3aa: CASSLGGSLNYGYTF; CDR3nt: TGCGCCAGCAGCTTGGGGGGATCGCTTAACTATGGCTACACCTTC
abundance: NA; d_gene: NA; j_gene: TRBJ1-1; v_gene: TRBV7-9; CDR3aa: CASSLGQGVNTEAFF; CDR3nt: TGTGCCAGCAGCTTAGGGCAGGGAGTGAACACTGAAGCTTTCTTT
abundance: once; d_gene: TRBD2; j_gene: TRBJ2-7; v_gene: TRBV5-4; CDR3aa: CASSRTSGSGEQYF; CDR3nt: TGTGCCAGCAGCCGGACTAGCGGGTCTGGGGAGCAGTACTTC
abundance: NA; d_gene: TRBD1; j_gene: TRBJ2-7; v_gene: TRBV7-2; CDR3aa: CASGTGTGYEQYF; CDR3nt: TGTGCCAGCGGGACCGGGACAGGGTACGAGCAGTACTTC
abundance: NA; d_gene: NA; j_gene: TRBJ1-1; v_gene: TRBV25-1; CDR3aa: CASSESQRRTEAFF; CDR3nt: TGTGCCAGCAGTGAATCCCAGCGAAGGACTGAAGCTTTCTTT
abundance: once; d_gene: NA; j_gene: TRBJ1-2; v_gene: TRBV7-9; CDR3aa: CASSTGTFNYGYTF; CDR3nt: TGTGCCAGCAGCACCGGGACCTTCAACTATGGCTACACCTTC
abundance: NA; d_gene: TRBD2; j_gene: TRBJ2-3; v_gene: TRBV30; CDR3aa: CAWSVTSGGGNTQYF; CDR3nt: TGTGCCTGGAGTGTAACTAGCGGGGGAGGTAATACGCAGTATTTT
abundance: NA; d_gene: NA; j_gene: TRBJ1-2; v_gene: TRBV19; CDR3aa: CASSIGGDYGYTF; CDR3nt: TGTGCCAGTAGTATTGGGGGGGACTATGGCTACACCTTC
abundance: NA; d_gene: NA; j_gene: TRBJ1-1; v_gene: TRBV28; CDR3aa: CASSKIDLLEGEAFF; CDR3nt: TGTGCCAGCAGTAAAATCGACCTGCTCGAAGGAGAAGCTTTCTTT
abundance: NA; d_gene: NA; j_gene: TRBJ2-3; v_gene: TRBV1; CDR3aa: CTSSQDKGDLGGTDTQYF; CDR3nt: TGCACCAGCAGCCAAGATAAAGGCGACCTTGGGGGCACAGATACGCAGTATTTT
abundance: NA; d_gene: TRBD1; j_gene: TRBJ2-7; v_gene: TRBV14; CDR3aa: CASSQIGTATFHEQYF; CDR3nt: TGTGCCAGCAGCCAAATAGGGACAGCCACTTTTCACGAGCAGTACTTC
abundance: NA; d_gene: NA; j_gene: TRBJ2-7; v_gene: TRBV20-1; CDR3aa: CSASFGQAYEQYF; CDR3nt: TGCAGTGCTAGTTTTGGGCAGGCCTACGAGCAGTACTTC
abundance: NA; d_gene: NA; j_gene: TRBJ1-4; v_gene: TRBV2; CDR3aa: CASSEKREVGKLFF; CDR3nt: TGTGCCAGCAGTGAAAAACGGGAGGTTGGAAAACTGTTTTTT
abundance: NA; d_gene: TRBD1; j_gene: TRBJ2-3; v_gene: TRBV24-1; CDR3aa: CATGTDLGTQYF; CDR3nt: TGTGCCACTGGGACAGATCTAGGTACGCAGTATTTT
abundance: NA; d_gene: NA; j_gene: TRBJ1-3; v_gene: TRBV2; CDR3aa: CASSEFGRNTIYF; CDR3nt: TGTGCCAGCAGTGAATTTGGAAGAAACACCATATATTTT
abundance: NA; d_gene: NA; j_gene: TRBJ2-3; v_gene: TRBV7-3; CDR3aa: CASSSGNTQYF; CDR3nt: TGTGCCAGCAGCTCCGGGAATACGCAGTATTTT
abundance: NA; d_gene: NA; j_gene: TRBJ2-2; v_gene: TRBV19; CDR3aa: CASSTGDSKWPGELFF; CDR3nt: TGTGCCAGTAGTACGGGGGACAGTAAGTGGCCCGGGGAGCTGTTTTTT
abundance: few; d_gene: NA; j_gene: TRBJ2-6; v_gene: TRBV6-2/TRBV6-3; CDR3aa: CASSGPVSGANVLTF; CDR3nt: TGTGCCAGCAGTGGACCGGTCTCTGGGGCCAACGTCCTGACTTTC
abundance: NA; d_gene: TRBD2; j_gene: TRBJ2-3; v_gene: TRBV19; CDR3aa: CASSRAGGQRTDTQYF; CDR3nt: TGTGCCAGTAGTAGAGCGGGGGGGCAACGCACAGATACGCAGTATTTT
abundance: NA; d_gene: TRBD1; j_gene: TRBJ2-7; v_gene: TRBV6-6; CDR3aa: CASSTATPGQGLEQYF; CDR3nt: TGTGCCAGCAGTACGGCGACCCCGGGACAGGGACTCGAGCAGTACTTC
abundance: NA; d_gene: TRBD1; j_gene: TRBJ2-3; v_gene: TRBV29-1; CDR3aa: CSVHPGQATSTDTQYF; CDR3nt: TGCAGCGTTCACCCCGGACAGGCGACTAGCACAGATACGCAGTATTTT
abundance: NA; d_gene: TRBD2; j_gene: TRBJ2-2; v_gene: TRBV7-9; CDR3aa: CASSFGVSGGTNTGELFF; CDR3nt: TGTGCCAGCAGCTTCGGGGTTAGCGGGGGCACGAACACCGGGGAGCTGTTTTTT
abundance: NA; d_gene: NA; j_gene: TRBJ1-1; v_gene: TRBV4-1; CDR3aa: CASSPSLDGWNTEAFF; CDR3nt: TGCGCCAGCAGCCCCTCATTAGACGGGTGGAACACTGAAGCTTTCTTT
abundance: NA; d_gene: NA; j_gene: TRBJ1-5; v_gene: TRBV2; CDR3aa: CASSAGGGNQPQHF; CDR3nt: TGTGCCAGCAGTGCGGGGGGAGGCAATCAGCCCCAGCATTTT
abundance: NA; d_gene: TRBD1; j_gene: TRBJ1-3; v_gene: TRBV3-1/TRBV3-2; CDR3aa: CASSQPGQGRPGNTIYF; CDR3nt: TGTGCCAGCAGCCAACCGGGACAGGGGCGCCCCGGAAACACCATATATTTT
abundance: NA; d_gene: NA; j_gene: TRBJ1-1; v_gene: TRBV5-1; CDR3aa: CASSFGDAVNTEAFF; CDR3nt: TGCGCCAGCAGCTTCGGGGACGCGGTGAACACTGAAGCTTTCTTT
abundance: NA; d_gene: NA; j_gene: TRBJ2-7; v_gene: TRBV5-1; CDR3aa: CASSLNYEQYF; CDR3nt: TGCGCCAGCAGCTTGAACTACGAGCAGTACTTC
abundance: many; d_gene: NA; j_gene: TRBJ1-2; v_gene: TRBV3-1/TRBV3-2; CDR3aa: CASSPRGSGYGYTF; CDR3nt: TGTGCCAGCAGCCCCCGGGGTTCAGGCTATGGCTACACCTTC
abundance: NA; d_gene: TRBD1; j_gene: TRBJ1-5; v_gene: TRBV7-2; CDR3aa: CASSLDGTGNQPQHF; CDR3nt: TGTGCCAGCAGCTTAGATGGGACAGGGAATCAGCCCCAGCATTTT
abundance: NA; d_gene: NA; j_gene: TRBJ1-4; v_gene: TRBV19; CDR3aa: CASSLPDEKLFF; CDR3nt: TGTGCCAGTAGTTTACCCGATGAAAAACTGTTTTTT
abundance: few; d_gene: NA; j_gene: TRBJ2-3; v_gene: TRBV3-1/TRBV3-2; CDR3aa: CASSPRGSTDTQYF; CDR3nt: TGTGCCAGCAGCCCCCGGGGGTCCACAGATACGCAGTATTTT
abundance: NA; d_gene: NA; j_gene: TRBJ1-2; v_gene: TRBV19; CDR3aa: CASSIGEEAPYGYTF; CDR3nt: TGTGCCAGTAGTATAGGAGAAGAGGCCCCCTATGGCTACACCTTC
abundance: NA; d_gene: NA; j_gene: TRBJ1-3; v_gene: TRBV9; CDR3aa: CASSAPHAPGGNTIYF; CDR3nt: TGTGCCAGCAGCGCCCCCCACGCTCCGGGCGGAAACACCATATATTTT
abundance: NA; d_gene: TRBD1; j_gene: TRBJ1-4; v_gene: TRBV2; CDR3aa: CASSYRDRANEKLFF; CDR3nt: TGTGCCAGCAGTTACCGGGACAGGGCTAATGAAAAACTGTTTTTT
abundance: once; d_gene: NA; j_gene: TRBJ1-5; v_gene: TRBV27; CDR3aa: CASSLGRHQPQHF; CDR3nt: TGTGCCAGCAGTTTGGGGCGGCATCAGCCCCAGCATTTT
abundance: NA; d_gene: TRBD1; j_gene: TRBJ2-4; v_gene: TRBV5-1; CDR3aa: CASSGDRDLAKNIQYF; CDR3nt: TGCGCCAGCAGCGGCGACAGGGACCTAGCCAAAAACATTCAGTACTTC
abundance: NA; d_gene: NA; j_gene: TRBJ2-3; v_gene: TRBV5-1; CDR3aa: CASSLSAGYSSTDTQYF; CDR3nt: TGCGCCAGCAGCTTGAGTGCAGGTTATTCTAGCACAGATACGCAGTATTTT
abundance: once; d_gene: NA; j_gene: TRBJ2-7; v_gene: TRBV4-1; CDR3aa: CASSRKILTYEQYF; CDR3nt: TGCGCCAGCAGCCGAAAGATTCTAACCTACGAGCAGTACTTC
abundance: NA; d_gene: NA; j_gene: TRBJ2-2; v_gene: TRBV6-2/TRBV6-3; CDR3aa: CASSGRGGRNTGELFF; CDR3nt: TGTGCCAGCAGCGGAAGGGGGGGTAGGAACACCGGGGAGCTGTTTTTT